This is a list of T cell receptor beta chains from one sample in a study of blood T cells in healthy people across ages. TCRdb re-called the 5' RACE reads through MiXCR, storing one row per CDR3 protein. The sample includes roughly 830,000 distinct CDR3 sequences, 62% seen only once; the top ten take 25% to 30%. The sample taken for sequencing was blood. The receptors were gathered from a man aged 30 to 45 in good health. The CDR3 runs from the conserved cysteine through the conserved F or W. Each record gives: J gene, CDR3 length, clone size, D gene, V gene, CDR3 DNA, CDR3 protein. A D gene is named only where the DNA matches it firmly. Clone size is given for some rows only: seen once, a few or many times, or a class if the clone is expanded.

J: TRBJ2-2; length: 13; size: NA; D: NA; V: TRBV29-1; DNA: TGCAGCGTTGTTGAGGGGGGAACCGGGGAGCTGTTTTTT; CDR3: CSVVEGGTGELFF
J: TRBJ2-3; length: 18; size: NA; D: TRBD2; V: TRBV4-2; DNA: TGTGCCAGCAGCCAACAAACGATAGCGGGTCCTTCCACAGATACGCAGTATTTT; CDR3: CASSQQTIAGPSTDTQYF
J: TRBJ2-3; length: 13; size: NA; D: NA; V: TRBV7-8; DNA: TGTGCCAGCAGCGTAGTCCGACTCCGTACGCAGTATTTT; CDR3: CASSVVRLRTQYF
J: TRBJ2-1; length: 14; size: NA; D: TRBD2; V: TRBV29-1; DNA: TGCAGCGTTGAAGTTGTAGCGGGGACATATGAGCAGTTCTTC; CDR3: CSVEVVAGTYEQFF
J: TRBJ2-5; length: 13; size: NA; D: NA; V: TRBV12-3/TRBV12-4; DNA: TGTGCCAGCAGTTCGACACTTCAAGAGACCCAGTACTTC; CDR3: CASSSTLQETQYF
J: TRBJ1-4; length: 12; size: NA; D: NA; V: TRBV12-3/TRBV12-4; DNA: TGTGCCAGCAGGGCTGGGTTCGGAAAACTGTTTTTT; CDR3: CASRAGFGKLFF
J: TRBJ2-1; length: 14; size: NA; D: NA; V: TRBV2; DNA: TGTGCCAGCAGTGAAAGAGCGGCCTACAATGAGCAGTTCTTC; CDR3: CASSERAAYNEQFF
J: TRBJ1-5; length: 16; size: NA; D: TRBD1; V: TRBV28; DNA: TGTGCCAGCAGTTCAAGTAGGGGGCGCGGGATTCAGCCCCAGCATTTT; CDR3: CASSSSRGRGIQPQHF
J: TRBJ2-3; length: 15; size: NA; D: NA; V: TRBV6-6; DNA: TGTGCCAGCAGTTATGTTGGCGGGGGCGCAGATACGCAGTATTTT; CDR3: CASSYVGGGADTQYF
J: TRBJ1-1; length: 15; size: few; D: NA; V: TRBV12-3/TRBV12-4; DNA: TGTGCCAGCAGTACCGAGGGACCGAGAGTCGCTGAAGCTTTCTTT; CDR3: CASSTEGPRVAEAFF
J: TRBJ2-3; length: 15; size: NA; D: NA; V: TRBV11-2; DNA: TGTGCCAGCAGCTTCACGGCAGGAAGCACAGATACGCAGTATTTT; CDR3: CASSFTAGSTDTQYF
J: TRBJ2-5; length: 14; size: few; D: NA; V: TRBV6-6; DNA: TGTGCCAGCAGTTACTCTACAGCACAAGAGACCCAGTACTTC; CDR3: CASSYSTAQETQYF
J: TRBJ1-6; length: 12; size: NA; D: NA; V: TRBV18; DNA: TGTGCCAGCCCACCACCGAATTCACCCCTCCACTTT; CDR3: CASPPPNSPLHF
J: TRBJ2-2; length: 17; size: NA; D: TRBD2; V: TRBV7-2; DNA: TGTGCCAGCAGCCGGACTAGCGGGGGGGAGGCCACCGGGGAGCTGTTTTTT; CDR3: CASSRTSGGEATGELFF
J: TRBJ2-7; length: 18; size: NA; D: NA; V: TRBV20-1; DNA: TGCAGTGCTCTACCCCCTTTTCCGAGACAGGAACTTTCCTACGAGCAGTACTTC; CDR3: CSALPPFPRQELSYEQYF
J: TRBJ2-4; length: 16; size: once; D: TRBD2; V: TRBV4-3; DNA: TGCGCCAGCAGCCAGGTGGGGGGGGTGTCCAAAAACATTCAGTACTTC; CDR3: CASSQVGGVSKNIQYF
J: TRBJ2-6; length: 16; size: NA; D: NA; V: TRBV9; DNA: TGTGCCAGCAGCATGACAGGACTCTCTGGGGCCAACGTCCTGACTTTC; CDR3: CASSMTGLSGANVLTF
J: TRBJ2-7; length: 15; size: NA; D: TRBD1; V: TRBV6-2/TRBV6-3; DNA: TGTGCCAGCAGACCCCCGACAGGGGCAGACTACGAGCAGTACTTC; CDR3: CASRPPTGADYEQYF
J: TRBJ1-2; length: 16; size: NA; D: NA; V: TRBV2; DNA: TGTGCCAGCAGTCCGCGAGGGGCCAGTACTAACTATGGCTACACCTTC; CDR3: CASSPRGASTNYGYTF
J: TRBJ2-3; length: 15; size: NA; D: TRBD2; V: TRBV28; DNA: TGTGCCAGCACTAGACTAGCCCGACCCACAGATACGCAGTATTTT; CDR3: CASTRLARPTDTQYF
J: TRBJ1-2; length: 14; size: few; D: NA; V: TRBV3-1; DNA: TGTGCCAGCAGCCAAGGGGGCAGTAACTATGGCTACACCTTC; CDR3: CASSQGGSNYGYTF
J: TRBJ2-1; length: 12; size: NA; D: NA; V: TRBV7-9; DNA: TGTGCCAGCAGCCCCACGGAGGTCGAGCAGTTCTTC; CDR3: CASSPTEVEQFF
J: TRBJ1-5; length: 15; size: NA; D: NA; V: TRBV20-1; DNA: TGCAGTGCTAGGAAGAGAGAGCTTGGTGGTTGGCCCCAGCATTTT; CDR3: CSARKRELGGWPQHF
J: TRBJ1-2; length: 13; size: few; D: TRBD1; V: TRBV6-1; DNA: TGTGCCAGCAGTACGGACAGGGACTATGGCTACACCTTC; CDR3: CASSTDRDYGYTF
J: TRBJ1-1; length: 15; size: NA; D: NA; V: TRBV29-1; DNA: TGCAGCGCTGGCTCAGGGTGGGGCATGAACACTGAAGCTTTCTTT; CDR3: CSAGSGWGMNTEAFF
J: TRBJ2-5; length: 15; size: few; D: TRBD2; V: TRBV7-3; DNA: TGTGCCAGCAGCCCCGTAGCGGGGGGGCGTGAGACCCAGTACTTC; CDR3: CASSPVAGGRETQYF
J: TRBJ2-5; length: 11; size: NA; D: NA; V: TRBV12-3/TRBV12-4; DNA: TGTGCCAGCAGTTTAGGCAAGGGGCAGTACTTC; CDR3: CASSLGKGQYF
J: TRBJ2-5; length: 16; size: NA; D: TRBD1; V: TRBV24-1; DNA: TGTGCCACCAGTGACACCGGGACAGGGGGATACGAGACCCAGTACTTC; CDR3: CATSDTGTGGYETQYF
J: TRBJ1-5; length: 14; size: NA; D: NA; V: TRBV4-2; DNA: TGTGCCAGCAGTCCCCTCGATAGCAATCAGCCCCAGCATTTT; CDR3: CASSPLDSNQPQHF
J: TRBJ2-1; length: 16; size: NA; D: NA; V: TRBV7-8; DNA: TGTGCCAGCAGCACCTGGACATTATCGCTCTACAATGAGCAGTTCTTC; CDR3: CASSTWTLSLYNEQFF
J: TRBJ1-6; length: 13; size: NA; D: NA; V: TRBV27; DNA: TGTGCCAGCAGTTTAGCGGGAAAGGGGCGGTTCCACTTT; CDR3: CASSLAGKGRFHF
J: TRBJ1-6; length: 16; size: few; D: NA; V: TRBV6-1; DNA: TGTGCCAGCATCCGGACAGCGAGCTCCTATAATTCACCCCTCCACTTT; CDR3: CASIRTASSYNSPLHF
J: TRBJ2-5; length: 13; size: NA; D: NA; V: TRBV20-1; DNA: TGCAGTGCCCGGGGCGGGAACCAAGAGACCCAGTACTTC; CDR3: CSARGGNQETQYF
J: TRBJ1-2; length: 14; size: NA; D: NA; V: TRBV12-3/TRBV12-4; DNA: TGTGCCAGCAGACTAGACAGGACTAACTATGGCTACACCTTC; CDR3: CASRLDRTNYGYTF
J: TRBJ2-7; length: 16; size: NA; D: NA; V: TRBV4-2; DNA: TGTGCCAGCAGCCAGGAAAGCCAGCTGTACCCCTACGAGCAGTACTTC; CDR3: CASSQESQLYPYEQYF
J: TRBJ2-6; length: 18; size: few; D: NA; V: TRBV10-3; DNA: TGTGCCATCAGTCCAATAGGAGGGGAAGTGACTGGGGCCAACGTCCTGACTTTC; CDR3: CAISPIGGEVTGANVLTF
J: TRBJ2-7; length: 14; size: NA; D: TRBD2; V: TRBV27; DNA: TGTGCCAGCACGCCTCGGGGGGACTCCTACGAGCAGTACTTC; CDR3: CASTPRGDSYEQYF
J: TRBJ2-3; length: 13; size: NA; D: NA; V: TRBV12-3/TRBV12-4; DNA: TGTGCCAGCAGTTTAGCGCTGAGACAAACGCAGTATTTT; CDR3: CASSLALRQTQYF
J: TRBJ2-3; length: 14; size: NA; D: NA; V: TRBV2; DNA: TGTGCCAGCAGTGAATTGGATACAACAGATACGCAGTATTTT; CDR3: CASSELDTTDTQYF
J: TRBJ2-7; length: 12; size: once; D: NA; V: TRBV29-1; DNA: TGCAGCGTTGACAGGGGAGGCTACGAGCAGTACTTC; CDR3: CSVDRGGYEQYF
J: TRBJ1-6; length: 15; size: NA; D: NA; V: TRBV7-8; DNA: TGTGCCAGCAGCTTAGAGGGAGGGTTTGATTCACCCCTCCACTTT; CDR3: CASSLEGGFDSPLHF
J: TRBJ1-5; length: 14; size: NA; D: NA; V: TRBV28; DNA: TGTGCCAGCAACCTCCTCGGGGTCAATCAGCCCCAGCATTTT; CDR3: CASNLLGVNQPQHF
J: TRBJ1-5; length: 15; size: NA; D: TRBD1; V: TRBV7-2; DNA: TGTGCCAGCAGCCCCGGACAGGGGGACGGTCAGCCCCAGCATTTT; CDR3: CASSPGQGDGQPQHF
J: TRBJ2-1; length: 14; size: NA; D: TRBD1; V: TRBV10-3; DNA: TGTGCCATCAGCCGAAAACAGGGGTTTGGTGAGCAGTTCTTC; CDR3: CAISRKQGFGEQFF
J: TRBJ2-3; length: 14; size: NA; D: NA; V: TRBV28; DNA: TGTGCCAGCAGTCCCCAGCAGCGCACAGATACGCAGTATTTT; CDR3: CASSPQQRTDTQYF
J: TRBJ2-6; length: 15; size: NA; D: NA; V: TRBV7-3; DNA: TGTGCCAGCAGCTTTACCTTTTCTGGGGCCAACGTCCTGACTTTC; CDR3: CASSFTFSGANVLTF
J: TRBJ1-6; length: 14; size: few; D: NA; V: TRBV6-5; DNA: TGTGCCAGCAGAACCGGGCCTTCGTATTCACCCCTCCACTTT; CDR3: CASRTGPSYSPLHF
J: TRBJ2-1; length: 19; size: NA; D: TRBD2; V: TRBV3-1; DNA: TGTGCCAGCAGCCAAAAGGCCGGACTAGCGGGGGGCTCCTACAATGAGCAGTTCTTC; CDR3: CASSQKAGLAGGSYNEQFF
J: TRBJ2-5; length: 16; size: NA; D: NA; V: TRBV21-1; DNA: TGTGCCAGCAGCCAAGGTAGCGGGAAGTTTCGAGAGACCCAGTACTTC; CDR3: CASSQGSGKFRETQYF
J: TRBJ2-3; length: 14; size: NA; D: TRBD2; V: TRBV10-3; DNA: TGTGCCATCAGCTTACGGGGGGGCTCGGATACGCAGTATTTT; CDR3: CAISLRGGSDTQYF
J: TRBJ2-1; length: 15; size: once; D: NA; V: TRBV7-2; DNA: TGTGCCAGCAGCTTAAAACAGGGTACCTACAATGAGCAGTTCTTC; CDR3: CASSLKQGTYNEQFF
J: TRBJ2-1; length: 16; size: NA; D: TRBD1; V: TRBV7-2; DNA: TGTGCCAGCACCCCGGGGGGGACAGGGGGCCACAATGAGCAGTTCTTC; CDR3: CASTPGGTGGHNEQFF
J: TRBJ1-4; length: 13; size: many; D: NA; V: TRBV10-3; DNA: TGTGCCACCACTCGGGAATCAAATGAAAAACTGTTTTTT; CDR3: CATTRESNEKLFF
J: TRBJ2-1; length: 14; size: NA; D: NA; V: TRBV9; DNA: TGTGCCAGCAGCGGGGACACAGGACGGAATGAGCAGTTCTTC; CDR3: CASSGDTGRNEQFF
J: TRBJ2-7; length: 14; size: NA; D: NA; V: TRBV5-1; DNA: TGCGCCAGCAGCTTCGGGGACGGGATCTACGAGCAGTACTTC; CDR3: CASSFGDGIYEQYF